One and the same sample provided the 9 T cell receptor beta chains below, sequenced in a study of shared clonotypes between healthy human individuals (dated by TCRdb to 2019 to 2021). Library construction relied on the immunoSEQ multiplex PCR assay. TCRdb obtained this table from immuneACCESS and retained in-frame rearrangements with V and J assigned. These tables miss some clones; where compared with another copy, unresolved V genes account for less than half of the shortfall, and the remainder is unexplained. The sample data list 2 million to 2.5 million clones, and just under 95% of these were observed just once. Approximately 0.41% of the sample is taken by the ten largest. The material sequenced was naive CD4+ T cells from PBMCs. What the cell subset or site label conveys for this sample: CD45RA+ positively selected. The receptors were sampled from a man between 18 and 29 years old in good health. Some clones in this sample may be carry-over from other donors' samples.

This sequence joins TRBV5-1 and TRBJ1-3; no definite D call. Trimming removed 4 bases from V and 0 bases from J, with 14 bases in between. The CDR3 totals 16 residues. The germline V gene encodes CDR1 SGHRS and CDR2 YFSETQ. The CDR3 bases are TGCGCCAGCAGCACTGAGCCCGGGTCCTCTGGAAACACCATATATTTT. Protein sequence: CASSTEPGSSGNTIYF.

The genes are TRBV11-2 and TRBJ2-5; tentative D call: TRBD2 (5 bases). The CDR3 totals 12 residues. V was cut by 6 bases and J by 5 bases, with 10 bases left in between. The V gene's germline CDR1 is SGHAT and CDR2 FQNNGV. CDR3: CASRFSGETQYF. CDR3 nucleotides: TGTGCCAGCAGATTCTCGGGGGAGACCCAGTACTTC.

The chain has TRBV28 and TRBJ2-7; TRBD2 aligns across 9 bases. CDR1 and CDR2 (germline): MDHEN, SYDVKM. The ends lost 3 bases at V and 2 bases at J; junction bases unmatched: 11. The CDR3 extends over 17 amino acids. This CDR3 is CASSFPLAGTDPYEQYF. In nucleotides, the CDR3 is TGTGCCAGCAGTTTTCCCCTAGCGGGGACAGACCCCTACGAGCAGTACTTC. Drawing the rest from reference TRBV28 and TRBJ2-7, the complete variable domain is DVKVTQSSRYLVKRTGEKVFLECVQDMDHENMFWYRQDPGLGLRLIYFSYDVKMKEKGDIPEGYSVSREKKERFSLILESASTNQTSMYLCASSFPLAGTDPYEQYFGPGTRLTVT.

The J gene is TRBJ2-7, the V gene TRBV7-9, with 10 bases that match TRBD1. The CDR3 totals 16 residues. After removal of 5 bases from V and 4 bases from J, the junction contained 11 bases not matched to a gene. CDR1 and CDR2 from the germline V gene are SEHNR and FQNEAQ (reference sequence). Written as DNA, the CDR3 is TGTGCCAGCAGCCTAGTTCAGGGACAGGGGAATTACGAGCAGTACTTC. This sequence encodes CASSLVQGQGNYEQYF.

This chain connects TRBV28 to TRBJ1-4; D unresolved. Germline CDR1 MDHEN, CDR2 SYDVKM. Trimming removed 1 base from V and 9 bases from J, with 3 bases in between. The CDR3 is 11 amino acids. This CDR3 reads CASSLFQKLFF. The CDR3 DNA follows: TGTGCCAGCAGTTTATTCCAAAAACTGTTTTTT.

The gene calls are TRBV5-1 and TRBJ1-4, with D possibly being TRBD1 (5 bases). The V and J ends lost 0 bases and 0 bases respectively, with 18 bases between them. Germline CDR1 is SGHRS and CDR2 is YFSETQ. This CDR3 is built from 19 residues. The DNA for the CDR3 is TGCGCCAGCAGCTTGGGGGACCCACGTGAGGCTGCAACTAATGAAAAACTGTTTTTT. This gives the protein CASSLGDPREAATNEKLFF. Full variable domain (rest looked up from reference TRBV5-1 and TRBJ1-4): KAGVTQTPRYLIKTRGQQVTLSCSPISGHRSVSWYQQTPGQGLQFLFEYFSETQRNKGNFPGRFSGRQFSNSRSEMNVSTLELGDSALYLCASSLGDPREAATNEKLFFGSGTQLSVL.

On this clone itself: The sample carries other DNA sequences with the same CDR3. V usage is TRBV7-3 and J usage is TRBJ2-3; 8 bases match TRBD2. Germline-derived CDR1 and CDR2 are SGHTA and FQGTGA. This CDR3 has 14 residues. V was clipped by 5 bases and J by 3 bases; unmatched bases: 4. The CDR3 is CASSPGTSTDTQYF. Here the CDR3 DNA reads TGTGCCAGCAGCCCTGGGACTAGTACAGATACGCAGTATTTT.

This clone was detected only a few times. The V and J genes are TRBV4-1 and TRBJ1-3; no reliable D call. The CDR3 loop spans 14 amino acids. Germline V gives CDR1 MGHRA, CDR2 YSYEKL. V lost 1 base and J lost 0, with 4 bases in between. CDR3 coding DNA: TGCGCCAGCAGCCAAGGGACCTCTGGAAACACCATATATTTT. Translation gives CASSQGTSGNTIYF.

V gene TRBV4-1 combines with J gene TRBJ1-3; D is unclear. Between the trimmed V and J ends, which lost 4 bases and 4 bases, there was a span of 11 bases. CDR1 MGHRA and CDR2 YSYEKL come from the germline V gene. The CDR3 sequence is 14 residues long. The CDR3 region is CASSPGPVGNTIYF. The DNA of the CDR3 is TGCGCCAGCAGCCCCGGACCGGTCGGAAACACCATATATTTT.